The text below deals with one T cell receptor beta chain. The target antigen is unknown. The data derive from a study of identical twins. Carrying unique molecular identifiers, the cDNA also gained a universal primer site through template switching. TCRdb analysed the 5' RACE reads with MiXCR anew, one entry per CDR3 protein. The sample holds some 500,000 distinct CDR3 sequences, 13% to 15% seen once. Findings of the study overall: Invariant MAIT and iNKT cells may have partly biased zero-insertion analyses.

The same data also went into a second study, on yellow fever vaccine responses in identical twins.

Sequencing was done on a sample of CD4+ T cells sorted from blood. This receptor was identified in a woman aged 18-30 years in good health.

Written as DNA, the CDR3 is TGTGCCATCAGTGAGTCCGGACAGAGCTCCTACAATGAGCAGTTCTTC. Amino acids: CAISESGQSSYNEQFF. This chain joins TRBV10-3 and TRBJ2-1; maybe TRBD1 (6 bases). The V end lost 0 bases, the J end lost 0 bases, and 9 bases lay between the germline ends. CDR1 is ENHRY and CDR2 is SYGVKD in the germline V gene. The CDR3 extends over 16 amino acids.